This T cell receptor beta chain was sequenced for a study of beta chain features in type 1 diabetes. Every donor had blood drawn once into heparin, approximately 120 mL on average. Purity exceeded 98% in all sorted populations. The study reverse transcribed the entire isolated RNA, so it sequenced expressed TCRB transcripts. About 3.7 million reads, on average, came from each naive, central memory and regulatory T cell sample. The repertoire was sequenced with immunoSEQ multiplex PCR; TCRdb's copy has only in-frame clones and lacks some. Seen here are around 180,000 clones, around an eighth observed once, and the top ten hold roughly 0.6%. General study points: Researchers report that Type 1 diabetes patients had moderately but significantly shorter TCRB CDR3s across all four CD4+ subsets.

This clone appeared a few times. Its specificity is unknown. Germline V CDR1 and CDR2: MDHEN, SYDVKM. Trimming stripped 6 bases from V and 2 bases from J, with 10 bases between. The CDR3 is made up of 13 amino acids. The V call is TRBV28, the J call TRBJ2-5, with a tentative D call TRBD1 (6 bases). This sequence was found in a young woman in good health. The sequencing input was central memory CD4+ T cells from blood. DNA for the CDR3: TGTGCCAGCAGGGGGGACAATCAAGAGACCCAGTACTTC. It codes for CASRGDNQETQYF.